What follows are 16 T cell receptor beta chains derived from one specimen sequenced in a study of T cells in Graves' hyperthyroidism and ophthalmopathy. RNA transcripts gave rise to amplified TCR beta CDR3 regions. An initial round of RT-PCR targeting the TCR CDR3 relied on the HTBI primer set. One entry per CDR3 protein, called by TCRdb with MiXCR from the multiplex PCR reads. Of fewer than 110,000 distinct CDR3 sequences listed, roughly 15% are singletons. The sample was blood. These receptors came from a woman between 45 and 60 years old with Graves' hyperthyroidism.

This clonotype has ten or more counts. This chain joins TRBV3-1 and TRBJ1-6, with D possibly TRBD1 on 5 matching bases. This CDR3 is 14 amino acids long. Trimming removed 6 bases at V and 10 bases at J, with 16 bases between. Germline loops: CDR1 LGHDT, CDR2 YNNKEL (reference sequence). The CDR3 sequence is CASSQGLVGSPLHF. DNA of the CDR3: TGTGCCAGCAGTCAGGGCCTGGTGGGCTCACCCCTCCACTTT.

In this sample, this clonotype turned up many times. The DNA of the CDR3 is TGCAGTGCTAGAGATCTGGGGAACTATGGCTACACCTTC. Translated: CSARDLGNYGYTF. The chain is built from TRBV20-1 and TRBJ1-2; D not certain. Germline lookup yields CDR1 DFQATT and CDR2 SNEGSKA (reference sequence). The V gene lost 0 bases and the J gene lost 2 bases, with 7 bases spanning the gap. The CDR3 has 13 residues.

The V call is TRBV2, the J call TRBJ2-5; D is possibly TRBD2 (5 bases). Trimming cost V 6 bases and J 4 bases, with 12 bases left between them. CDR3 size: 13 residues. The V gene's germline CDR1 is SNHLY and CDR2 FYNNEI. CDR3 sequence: CASSGLAGETQYF. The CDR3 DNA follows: TGTGCCAGCAGCGGGTTGGCGGGAGAGACCCAGTACTTC. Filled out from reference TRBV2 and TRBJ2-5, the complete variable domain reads EPEVTQTPSHQVTQMGQEVILRCVPISNHLYFYWYRQILGQKVEFLVSFYNNEISEKSEIFDDQFSVERPDGSNFTLKIRSTKLEDSAMYFCASSGLAGETQYFGPGTRLLVL.

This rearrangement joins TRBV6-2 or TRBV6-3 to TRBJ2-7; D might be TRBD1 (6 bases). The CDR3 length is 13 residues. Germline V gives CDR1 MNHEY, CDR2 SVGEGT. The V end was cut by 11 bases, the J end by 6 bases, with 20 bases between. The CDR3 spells CAGRMGASSEQYF. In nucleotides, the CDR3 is TGTGCCGGACGTATGGGGGCCTCATCCGAGCAGTACTTC.

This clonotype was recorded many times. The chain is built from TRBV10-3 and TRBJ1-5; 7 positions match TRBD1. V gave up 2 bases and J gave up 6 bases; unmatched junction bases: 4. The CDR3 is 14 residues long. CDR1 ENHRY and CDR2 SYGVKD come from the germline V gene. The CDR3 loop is CAISEDRVSQPQHF. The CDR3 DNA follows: TGTGCCATCAGTGAGGACAGGGTGTCTCAGCCCCAGCATTTT.

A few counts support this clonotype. The CDR3 sequence: CASGPTFGTGELFF. The CDR3 DNA reads as TGTGCCAGTGGCCCCACTTTTGGTACCGGGGAGCTGTTTTTT. This sequence joins TRBV19 and TRBJ2-2; no clear D gene. The CDR3 length is 14 residues. The V end was cut by 8 bases, the J end by 5 bases, with 15 bases between. Germline V lookup: CDR1 LNHDA, CDR2 SQIVND (reference sequence).

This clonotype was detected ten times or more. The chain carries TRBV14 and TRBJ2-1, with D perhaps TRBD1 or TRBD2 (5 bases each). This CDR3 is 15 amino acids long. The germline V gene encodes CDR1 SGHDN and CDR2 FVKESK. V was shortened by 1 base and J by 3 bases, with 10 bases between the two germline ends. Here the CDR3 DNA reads TGTGCCAGCAGCCAAGCCCTGGGACGCTACAATGAGCAGTTCTTC. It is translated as CASSQALGRYNEQFF.

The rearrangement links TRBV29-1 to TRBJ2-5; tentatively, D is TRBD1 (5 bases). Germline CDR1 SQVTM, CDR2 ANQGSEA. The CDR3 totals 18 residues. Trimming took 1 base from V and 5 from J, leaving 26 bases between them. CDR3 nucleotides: TGCAGCGTTGAAGGAATCCTAGGGGTACAGGTGATGCAGGAGACCCAGTACTTC. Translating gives CSVEGILGVQVMQETQYF.

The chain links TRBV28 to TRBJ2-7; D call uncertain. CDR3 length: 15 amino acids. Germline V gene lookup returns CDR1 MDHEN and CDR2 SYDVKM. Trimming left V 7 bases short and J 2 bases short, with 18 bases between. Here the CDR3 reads CASNSYLVFTYEQYF. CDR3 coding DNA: TGTGCCAGCAACTCCTATCTAGTGTTCACCTACGAGCAGTACTTC.

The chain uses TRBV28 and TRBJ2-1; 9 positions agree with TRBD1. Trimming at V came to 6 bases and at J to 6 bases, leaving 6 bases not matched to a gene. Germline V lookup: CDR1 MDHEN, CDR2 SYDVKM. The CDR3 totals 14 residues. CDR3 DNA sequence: TGTGCCAGCAGACCGGGACAGGGCGGCAATGAGCAGTTCTTC. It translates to CASRPGQGGNEQFF.

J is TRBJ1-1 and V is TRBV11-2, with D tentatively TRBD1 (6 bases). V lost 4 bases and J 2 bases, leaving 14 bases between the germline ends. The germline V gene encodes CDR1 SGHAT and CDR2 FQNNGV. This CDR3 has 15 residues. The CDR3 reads CASSSGGGANTEAFF. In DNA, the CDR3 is TGTGCCAGCAGCTCCGGGGGGGGGGCCAACACTGAAGCTTTCTTT.

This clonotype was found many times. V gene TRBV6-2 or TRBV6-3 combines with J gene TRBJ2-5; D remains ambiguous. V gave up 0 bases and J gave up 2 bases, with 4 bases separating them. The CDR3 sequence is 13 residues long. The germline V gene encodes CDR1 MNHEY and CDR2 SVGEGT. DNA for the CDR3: TGTGCCAGCAGTTACTCGACTCAAGAGACCCAGTACTTC. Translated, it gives CASSYSTQETQYF.

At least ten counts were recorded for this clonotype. DNA for the CDR3: TGTGCCAGCAGTCGACTAGCGGGCTCCTACGAGCAGTACTTC. Translated: CASSRLAGSYEQYF. The chain couples TRBV6-1 to TRBJ2-7; TRBD2 matches 10 bases. The CDR3 is 14 amino acids. The J segment lost 0 bases and the V segment lost 5 bases, leaving 1 base of the junction unmatched. Per germline, CDR1 MNHNS and CDR2 SASEGT.

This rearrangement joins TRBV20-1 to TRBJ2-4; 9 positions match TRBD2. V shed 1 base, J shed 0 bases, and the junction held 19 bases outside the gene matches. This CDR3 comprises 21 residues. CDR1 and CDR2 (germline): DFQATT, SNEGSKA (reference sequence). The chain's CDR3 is CSARVFPPNSGRPLAKNIQYF. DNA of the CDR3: TGCAGTGCTAGAGTATTCCCCCCAAATAGCGGGAGACCCCTAGCCAAAAACATTCAGTACTTC.

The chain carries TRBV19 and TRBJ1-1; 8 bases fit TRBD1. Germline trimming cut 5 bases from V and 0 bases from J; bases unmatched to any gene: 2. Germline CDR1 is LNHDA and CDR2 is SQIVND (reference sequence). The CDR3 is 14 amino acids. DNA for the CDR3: TGTGCCAGTAGTTCACAGGGGGTGAACACTGAAGCTTTCTTT. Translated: CASSSQGVNTEAFF.

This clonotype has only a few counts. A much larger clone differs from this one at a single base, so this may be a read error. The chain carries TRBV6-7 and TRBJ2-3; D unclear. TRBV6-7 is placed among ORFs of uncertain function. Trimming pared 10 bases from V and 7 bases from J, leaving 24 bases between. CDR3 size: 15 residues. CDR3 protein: CATANWRIPNYTQYF. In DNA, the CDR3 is TGTGCCACCGCAAACTGGCGTATTCCTAATTATACGCAGTATTTT.